These 5 T cell receptor beta chains share one sample of origin, sequenced in a study of response to subunit inactivated influenza vaccine. TCRdb fed the RT-PCR reads into MiXCR, producing one record per CDR3 protein. In the table there are about 700,000 distinct CDR3 sequences, roughly 13% of which are singletons. The specimen comprised PBMCs from blood, sampled 14 days before vaccination. These receptors all stem from a man over 45 who received an inactivated influenza vaccine.

This chain joins TRBV5-1 and TRBJ2-7, with no clear D. V lost 0 bases, J lost 0 bases, and 7 bases lay in between. Germline loops: CDR1 SGHRS, CDR2 YFSETQ. This CDR3 is built from 14 residues. This CDR3 reads CASSLDLFSYEQYF. The DNA of the CDR3 is TGCGCCAGCAGCTTGGACTTATTCTCCTACGAGCAGTACTTC.

This clonotype was observed a few times. This chain joins TRBV19 and TRBJ1-1, with D possibly matching TRBD1 (6 bases). CDR1 is LNHDA and CDR2 is SQIVND in the germline V gene (reference sequence). The CDR3 extends over 14 amino acids. Trimming took off 6 bases at V and 3 bases at J, with 14 bases between the two ends. The CDR3 loop reads CASRSNRDHTEAFF. Written as DNA, the CDR3 is TGTGCCAGTAGGTCTAACAGGGATCACACTGAAGCTTTCTTT.

This chain connects TRBV9 to TRBJ2-1, with 8 bases that match TRBD1. Germline V gene sequence: CDR1 SGDLS, CDR2 YYNGEE. The CDR3 spans 16 residues. V shed 0 bases and J 2 bases; nucleotides not matched to a gene: 4. As DNA, the CDR3 is TGTGCCAGCAGCGTAGGGGGACAGGTAACCTACAATGAGCAGTTCTTC. It encodes CASSVGGQVTYNEQFF.

The chain has TRBV3-1 and TRBJ2-3; 10 bases are a match to TRBD2. The CDR3 has 14 residues. The germline V gene encodes CDR1 LGHDT and CDR2 YNNKEL (reference sequence). V shed 4 bases, J shed 5 bases, and the junction held 3 bases outside the gene matches. The CDR3 loop is CASSPLAGGDTQYF. CDR3 DNA sequence: TGTGCCAGCAGCCCTTTAGCGGGAGGAGATACGCAGTATTTT.

This clonotype was seen repeatedly, ten times or more. The CDR3 here is CAIGLSGETQYF. The CDR3 bases are TGTGCCATCGGACTTTCAGGGGAGACCCAGTACTTC. The rearrangement uses TRBV28 and TRBJ2-5; the D call may be TRBD1 or TRBD2 (5 bases each). The CDR3 runs to 12 residues. CDR1 MDHEN and CDR2 SYDVKM come from the germline V gene. V lost 10 bases and J lost 5, with 14 bases in between.